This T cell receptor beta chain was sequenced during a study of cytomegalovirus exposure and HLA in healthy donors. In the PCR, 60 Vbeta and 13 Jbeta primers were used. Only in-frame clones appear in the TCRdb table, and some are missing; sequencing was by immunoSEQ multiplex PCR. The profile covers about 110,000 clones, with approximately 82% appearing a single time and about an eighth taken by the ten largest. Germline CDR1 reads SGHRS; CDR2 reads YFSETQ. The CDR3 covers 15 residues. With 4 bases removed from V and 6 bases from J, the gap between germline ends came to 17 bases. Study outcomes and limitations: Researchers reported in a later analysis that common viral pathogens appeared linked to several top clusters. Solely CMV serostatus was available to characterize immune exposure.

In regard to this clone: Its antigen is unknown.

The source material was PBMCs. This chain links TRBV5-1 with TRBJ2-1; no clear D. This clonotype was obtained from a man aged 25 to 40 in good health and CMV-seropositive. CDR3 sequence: CASSLLGSKGNEQFF. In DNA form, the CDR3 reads TGCGCCAGCAGCCTCCTAGGATCCAAAGGCAATGAGCAGTTCTTC. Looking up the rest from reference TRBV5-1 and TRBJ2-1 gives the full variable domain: KAGVTQTPRYLIKTRGQQVTLSCSPISGHRSVSWYQQTPGQGLQFLFEYFSETQRNKGNFPGRFSGRQFSNSRSEMNVSTLELGDSALYLCASSLLGSKGNEQFFGPGTRLTVL.